Below, one T cell receptor (beta chain) is given with its context. This sample was taken from a study of blood T cell repertoires in COVID-19. About the study: PBMCs, B-cell-depleted T cells, or T cells were the source of the cDNA or gDNA that made up the material.

The data were produced by immunoSEQ multiplex PCR, yet TCRdb's version contains in-frame clones alone and is incomplete. The sample consists of some 46,000 clones, 70% to 90% of them appearing once. Trimming stripped 3 bases from V and 1 base from J, with 6 bases between. CDR1 and CDR2 from the germline V gene are MNHNS and SASEGT. The CDR3 extends over 13 amino acids. This chain connects TRBV6-1 to TRBJ1-1; D perhaps matches TRBD1 (6 bases). The specimen sequenced was peripheral blood. This clonotype was sampled from a woman older than 75 with COVID-19, enrolled during active disease. The CDR3 sequence: CASSETGNTEAFF. CDR3 nucleotide sequence: TGTGCCAGCAGTGAGACAGGGAACACTGAAGCTTTCTTT.